This TCR beta chain was profiled in a study of cytotoxic CD8 clonotypes in ibrutinib-treated CLL. The V segment lost 4 bases and the J segment 5 bases; nucleotides outside the gene matches: 5. CDR1 and CDR2 from the germline V gene are SNHLY and FYNNEI. This CDR3 has 14 residues. Sequencing was designed to attain a depth spanning 1 in 200,000 to 1 in 1 million T cells. Using immunoSEQ multiplex PCR, the repertoire was profiled, and TCRdb retains in-frame clones only, with some absent. The sample has about 85,000 clones; about 76% are singletons. V gene TRBV2 combines with J gene TRBJ2-1; TRBD2 matches at 7 bases. The receptor comes from a human donor with chronic lymphocytic leukemia. The sequences come from PBMCs, collected after 12 months of ibrutinib treatment. CDR3 protein: CASSVEGLNNEQFF. DNA for the CDR3: TGTGCCAGCAGTGTCGAGGGACTAAACAATGAGCAGTTCTTC.